This T cell receptor beta chain emerged from a study of cytomegalovirus exposure and HLA in healthy donors. Overall study: Roughly 89 million unique TCR sequences came from HLA-typed donors in an early release. Findings of the study overall: Being productive about 87% or about 30% of the time was typical of most TCR beta V segments in an earlier analysis. Among donors in an Asian-associated ancestry cluster, a later analysis reportedly found fewer N-insertions than the roughly 700-donor mean.

With respect to this clone: Antigen unknown.

Germline loops: CDR1 SGHTA, CDR2 FQGNSA. CDR3 length: 14 amino acids. Primers: 60 Vbeta forward and 13 Jbeta reverse. TCRdb's copy holds only in-frame clones and misses some; the assay was immunoSEQ multiplex PCR. This table has over 150,000 clones, more than 80% appearing once. The receptor was derived from a young man in good health and CMV-seronegative. This chain uses TRBV7-2 with TRBJ2-5; possible D gene TRBD2, 6 bases. The end of the DNA is better explained by TRBJ2-7, so the J call may be wrong. The sequenced material came from PBMCs. The chain's CDR3 is CASTRPQAGHEQYF. CDR3 DNA: TGTGCCAGCACCCGCCCCCAAGCGGGTCACGAGCAGTACTTC.